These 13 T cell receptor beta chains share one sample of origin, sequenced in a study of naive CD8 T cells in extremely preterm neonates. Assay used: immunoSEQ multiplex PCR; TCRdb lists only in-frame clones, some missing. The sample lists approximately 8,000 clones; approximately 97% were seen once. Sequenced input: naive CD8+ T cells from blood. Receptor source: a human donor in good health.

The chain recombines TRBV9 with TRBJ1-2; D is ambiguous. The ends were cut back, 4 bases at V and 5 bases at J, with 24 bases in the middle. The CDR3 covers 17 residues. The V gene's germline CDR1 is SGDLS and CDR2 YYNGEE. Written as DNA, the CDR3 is TGTGCCAGCAGCCCGCGTGCCGACATTTTAAATGGATATGGCTACACCTTC. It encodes CASSPRADILNGYGYTF.

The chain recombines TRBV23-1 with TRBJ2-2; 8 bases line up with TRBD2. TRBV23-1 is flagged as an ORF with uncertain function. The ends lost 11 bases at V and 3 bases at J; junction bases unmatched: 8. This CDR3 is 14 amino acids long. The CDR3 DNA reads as TGCGCCGGGACCCGGGGGGGAGACACCGGGGAGCTGTTTTTT. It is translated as CAGTRGGDTGELFF.

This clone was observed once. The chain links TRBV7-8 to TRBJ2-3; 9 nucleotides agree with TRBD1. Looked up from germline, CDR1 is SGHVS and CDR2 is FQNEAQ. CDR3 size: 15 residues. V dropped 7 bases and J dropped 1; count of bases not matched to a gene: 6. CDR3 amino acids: CASNDRGGGTDTQYF. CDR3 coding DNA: TGTGCCAGCAACGACAGGGGGGGTGGCACAGATACGCAGTATTTT. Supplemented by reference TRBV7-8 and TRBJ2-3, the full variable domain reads GAGVSQSPRYKVAKRGQDVALRCDPISGHVSLFWYQQALGQGPEFLTYFQNEAQLDKSGLPSDRFFAERPEGSVSTLKIQRTQQEDSAVYLCASNDRGGGTDTQYFGPGTRLTVL.

CDR3 sequence reads: CASSLAGGTGISPLHF. The CDR3 DNA sequence: TGTGCCAGCAGCTTAGCAGGAGGTACCGGGATCTCACCCCTCCACTTT. The chain links TRBV7-8 to TRBJ1-6; D is unclear. With 0 bases removed from V and 10 bases from J, the gap between germline ends came to 16 bases. The CDR3 spans 16 residues. The germline CDR1 and CDR2 sequences are SGHVS and FQNEAQ. Variable domain in full (rest from reference TRBV7-8 and TRBJ1-6): GAGVSQSPRYKVAKRGQDVALRCDPISGHVSLFWYQQALGQGPEFLTYFQNEAQLDKSGLPSDRFFAERPEGSVSTLKIQRTQQEDSAVYLCASSLAGGTGISPLHFGNGTRLTVT.

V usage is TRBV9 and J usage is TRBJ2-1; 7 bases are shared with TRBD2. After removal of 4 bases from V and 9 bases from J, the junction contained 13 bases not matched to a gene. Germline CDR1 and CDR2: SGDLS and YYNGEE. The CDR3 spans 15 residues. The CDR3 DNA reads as TGTGCCAGCAGCCCAAGTGGAGCGGGAAAAGGTGAGCAGTTCTTC. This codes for CASSPSGAGKGEQFF.

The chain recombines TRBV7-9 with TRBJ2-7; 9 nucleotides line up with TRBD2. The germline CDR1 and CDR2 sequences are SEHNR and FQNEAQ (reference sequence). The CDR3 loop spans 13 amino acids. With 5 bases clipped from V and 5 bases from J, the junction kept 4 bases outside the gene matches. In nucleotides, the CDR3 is TGTGCCAGCAGCGCCGGGACTAGCCACGAGCAGTACTTC. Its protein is CASSAGTSHEQYF.

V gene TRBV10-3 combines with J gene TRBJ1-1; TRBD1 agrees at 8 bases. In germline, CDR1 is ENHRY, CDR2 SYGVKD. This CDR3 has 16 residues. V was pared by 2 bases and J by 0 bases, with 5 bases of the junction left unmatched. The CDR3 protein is CAISEGGQVMNTEAFF. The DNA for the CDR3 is TGTGCCATCAGTGAGGGGGGACAGGTGATGAACACTGAAGCTTTCTTT.

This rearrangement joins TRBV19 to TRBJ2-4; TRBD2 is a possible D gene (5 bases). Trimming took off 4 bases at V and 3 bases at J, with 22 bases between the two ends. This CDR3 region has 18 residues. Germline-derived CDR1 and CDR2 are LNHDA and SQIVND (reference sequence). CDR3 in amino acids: CASSTPGRWEKGKNIQYF. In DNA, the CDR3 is TGTGCCAGTAGTACCCCGGGAAGGTGGGAGAAGGGCAAAAACATTCAGTACTTC.

This CDR3 reads CASSQDWEAVDIQYF. The DNA for the CDR3 is TGCGCCAGCAGCCAAGACTGGGAGGCTGTGGACATTCAGTACTTC. The V call is TRBV4-3, the J call TRBJ2-4, with TRBD2 as a possible D gene (6 bases). Germline assignment: CDR1 LGHNA and CDR2 YSLEER. Trimming left V 0 bases short and J 8 bases short, with 14 bases between. The CDR3 is made up of 15 amino acids.

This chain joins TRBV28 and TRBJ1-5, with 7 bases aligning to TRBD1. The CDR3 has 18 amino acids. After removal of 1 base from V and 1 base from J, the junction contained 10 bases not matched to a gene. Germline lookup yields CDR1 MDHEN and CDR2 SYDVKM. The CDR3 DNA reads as TGTGCCAGCAGTTTATATCAGGGGGTGGGTGGAAGCAATCAGCCCCAGCATTTT. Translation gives CASSLYQGVGGSNQPQHF.

The CDR3 is CASNSQGNEQFF. The CDR3 bases are TGTGCCAGCAACTCCCAGGGGAATGAGCAGTTCTTC. This sequence joins TRBV7-9 and TRBJ2-1; weak D call: TRBD1 (6 bases). The CDR3 consists of 12 residues. Trimming shortened V by 7 bases and J by 7 bases, and 11 bases separated the two germline ends. CDR1 is SEHNR, CDR2 FQNEAQ, per germline (reference sequence).

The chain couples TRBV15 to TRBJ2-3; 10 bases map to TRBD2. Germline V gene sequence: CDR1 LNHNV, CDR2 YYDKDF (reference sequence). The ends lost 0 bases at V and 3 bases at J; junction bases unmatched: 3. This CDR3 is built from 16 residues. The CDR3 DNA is TGTGCCACCAGCAGAGATTTAGCGGGGGGAACAGATACGCAGTATTTT. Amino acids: CATSRDLAGGTDTQYF.

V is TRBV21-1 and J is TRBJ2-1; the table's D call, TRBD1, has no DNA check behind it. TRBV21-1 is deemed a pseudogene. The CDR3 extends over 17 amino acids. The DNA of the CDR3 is TGTGCCAGCAGCGTACTGCCAAAATACAGGGGGCCGACACAGCAGTTCTTC. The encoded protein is CASSVLPKYRGPTQQFF.